The 17 T cell receptor beta chains below come from one sample, sequenced in a study of shared clonotypes between healthy human individuals. Using immunoSEQ multiplex PCR, the repertoire was profiled, and TCRdb retains in-frame clones only, with some absent. The sample lists about 2 million clones, over 85% seen once, with about 0.13% in the top ten. Sequencing was performed on naive CD4+ T cells sorted from blood. Subset reported: CD45RA+ positively selected. These receptors originate from a young man in good health.

Only a few counts were recorded for this clone. The chain links TRBV18 to TRBJ2-5; D is unclear. This CDR3 contains 13 residues. The germline V gene encodes CDR1 KGHSH and CDR2 LQKENI. The V and J ends lost 2 bases and 9 bases respectively, with 13 bases between them. The CDR3 reads CASSPSSRDPQYF. The CDR3 region has the DNA TGTGCCAGCTCACCAAGTTCAAGAGATCCCCAGTACTTC.

This chain joins TRBV7-2 and TRBJ1-2; D is undetermined. The V gene lost 5 bases and the J gene lost 0 bases, with 13 bases spanning the gap. The germline CDR1 and CDR2 sequences are SGHTA and FQGNSA. The CDR3 is made up of 15 amino acids. In nucleotides, the CDR3 is TGTGCCAGCAGCCTGGGGAGCCTTGCTAACTATGGCTACACCTTC. This codes for CASSLGSLANYGYTF. Filled out from reference TRBV7-2 and TRBJ1-2, the complete variable domain reads GAGVSQSPSNKVTEKGKDVELRCDPISGHTALYWYRQSLGQGLEFLIYFQGNSAPDKSGLPSDRFSAERTGGSVSTLTIQRTQQEDSAVYLCASSLGSLANYGYTFGSGTRLTVV.

This rearrangement joins TRBV10-3 to TRBJ1-6; TRBD1 might be the D (6 bases). The CDR3 has 15 amino acids. The V end lost 2 bases, the J end lost 9 bases, and 14 bases lay between the germline ends. Germline CDR1 reads ENHRY; CDR2 reads SYGVKD. The CDR3 bases are TGTGCCATCAGTGAGGGGCGAGGGGGTGGTTCACCCCTCCACTTT. It is translated as CAISEGRGGGSPLHF.

The chain is built from TRBV7-9 and TRBJ2-1; TRBD1 aligns across 9 bases. The CDR3 totals 15 residues. V dropped 5 bases and J dropped 7; count of bases not matched to a gene: 9. Germline-derived CDR1 and CDR2 are SEHNR and FQNEAQ (reference sequence). The CDR3 region has the DNA TGTGCCAGCAGCGGGGGACAGGGCACGAGGAATGAGCAGTTCTTC. Translating gives CASSGGQGTRNEQFF.

V gene TRBV10-3 combines with J gene TRBJ1-5; D might be TRBD1 (6 bases). The germline V gene encodes CDR1 ENHRY and CDR2 SYGVKD. V shed 3 bases and J shed 5 bases, with 11 bases lying between them. CDR3 length: 14 residues. The CDR3 loop is CAISDRGADQPQHF. In DNA form, the CDR3 reads TGTGCCATCAGTGACAGGGGCGCCGATCAGCCCCAGCATTTT.

The J gene is TRBJ2-5, the V gene TRBV29-1; D is possibly TRBD1 (6 bases). Trimming shortened V by 8 bases and J by 0 bases, and 16 bases separated the two germline ends. The CDR3 is 14 residues long. The germline gives CDR1 SQVTM, CDR2 ANQGSEA. Here the CDR3 DNA reads TGCAGCTCACAGGACAGAAAGTACCAAGAGACCCAGTACTTC. This encodes CSSQDRKYQETQYF.

The V call is TRBV10-3, the J call TRBJ2-1; D remains unclear. Germline V CDR1 and CDR2: ENHRY, SYGVKD. V shed 0 bases and J shed 3 bases, with 6 bases lying between them. The CDR3 is 14 amino acids. The CDR3 loop reads CAISESQVYNEQFF. The CDR3 DNA reads TGTGCCATCAGTGAGTCCCAGGTCTACAATGAGCAGTTCTTC.

CDR3 sequence: CASSLWAGPGNIQYF. CDR3 nucleotides: TGTGCCAGCAGCTTGTGGGCAGGGCCGGGAAACATTCAGTACTTC. This chain links TRBV5-6 with TRBJ2-4; tentative D call: TRBD1 (5 bases). There are 15 residues in the CDR3. Trimming left V 1 base short and J 6 bases short, with 14 bases between. The germline V gene encodes CDR1 SGHDT and CDR2 YYEEEE.

The chain combines TRBV6-5 with TRBJ2-7; D possibly corresponds to TRBD1 (5 bases). V was clipped by 6 bases and J by 2 bases, with 17 bases between them. Germline CDR1 is MNHEY and CDR2 is SVGAGI. The CDR3 is made up of 15 amino acids. The CDR3, as DNA: TGTGCCAGCAGCCCGGAAATCGGACATCCCTACGAGCAGTACTTC. It encodes CASSPEIGHPYEQYF.

This chain joins TRBV28 and TRBJ2-5; TRBD2 agrees at 7 bases. This CDR3 contains 16 residues. Germline trimming cut 7 bases from V and 5 bases from J; bases unmatched to any gene: 16. Germline lookup yields CDR1 MDHEN and CDR2 SYDVKM. This CDR3 reads CASKVYSAGVSETQYF. In DNA form, the CDR3 reads TGTGCCAGCAAGGTGTACTCGGCGGGGGTTTCGGAGACCCAGTACTTC.

The chain employs TRBV7-2 and TRBJ1-1, with D perhaps matching TRBD1 (6 bases). CDR3 length: 13 amino acids. The germline V gene encodes CDR1 SGHTA and CDR2 FQGNSA. V was clipped by 5 bases and J by 1 base, with 8 bases between them. This CDR3 reads CASSPQGNTEAFF. The CDR3 DNA follows: TGTGCCAGCAGCCCACAGGGGAACACTGAAGCTTTCTTT.

This clone has just one count. The V and J genes are TRBV5-4 and TRBJ1-4; D gene ambiguous. V lost 0 bases to trimming and J lost 8 bases, with 8 bases between them. Germline CDR1 is SGHNT and CDR2 is YYREEE (reference sequence). The CDR3 sequence is 13 residues long. CDR3 in DNA: TGTGCCAGCAGCTTGGACCCGCTGGAAAAACTGTTTTTT. It specifies CASSLDPLEKLFF.

This CDR3 reads CASRRTGVSYEQYF. In nucleotides, the CDR3 is TGTGCCAGCAGGCGGACAGGGGTTTCCTACGAGCAGTACTTC. This chain connects TRBV6-5 to TRBJ2-7; 9 bases fit TRBD1. CDR1 MNHEY and CDR2 SVGAGI come from the germline V gene. Unmatched junction bases numbered 4, after V lost 6 bases and J lost 1 base. There are 14 residues in the CDR3.

The CDR3 DNA is TGTGCCAGCAGTTACTCCTCGGTTGCCACCACGGGAGCTTTCTTT. It codes for CASSYSSVATTGAFF. J is TRBJ1-1 and V is TRBV6-5, with D hard to call. The germline V gene encodes CDR1 MNHEY and CDR2 SVGAGI. CDR3 length equals 15 residues. The V gene lost 0 bases and the J gene lost 10 bases, with 18 bases spanning the gap.

This clone has a single count. The chain couples TRBV11-1 to TRBJ1-3; weak D call: TRBD1 (5 bases). The germline V and J ends were trimmed by 5 bases and 4 bases, with 9 bases remaining between them. This CDR3 has 13 amino acids. Germline-derived CDR1 and CDR2 are SGHAT and FQDESV (reference sequence). CDR3 nucleotides: TGTGCCAGCAGCCAGGGTGCAGGAAACACCATATATTTT. It codes for CASSQGAGNTIYF.

The J gene is TRBJ2-5, the V gene TRBV2; D not resolved. The V gene lost 9 bases and the J gene lost 5 bases, with 10 bases spanning the gap. This CDR3 has 11 residues. CDR1 is SNHLY, CDR2 FYNNEI, per germline. The CDR3 loop is CASISWETQYF. The CDR3 region has the DNA TGTGCCAGTATATCTTGGGAGACCCAGTACTTC.

This chain uses TRBV7-2 with TRBJ2-7; D perhaps matches TRBD2 (7 bases). Germline CDR1 and CDR2: SGHTA and FQGNSA. This CDR3 comprises 14 residues. V gave up 5 bases and J gave up 2 bases, with 13 bases separating them. CDR3 region: CASSTSGTTYEQYF. The CDR3, as DNA: TGTGCCAGCAGCACCAGCGGGACAACCTACGAGCAGTACTTC.